The 23 T cell receptor beta chains given below trace back to one sample, sequenced in a study of cytomegalovirus exposure and HLA in healthy donors. 13 Jbeta primers and 60 Vbeta primers were used for the PCR. Clones were read by immunoSEQ multiplex PCR, and TCRdb kept only the in-frame ones, dropping some. The data hold about 160,000 clones, with more than 60% observed a single time. The specimen sequenced was PBMCs. The source of these receptors is a man in his forties in good health and CMV-seronegative.

The rearrangement joins TRBV5-1 to TRBJ2-3; 10 nucleotides agree with TRBD2. Germline V gene sequence: CDR1 SGHRS, CDR2 YFSETQ. CDR3 size: 15 residues. V lost 0 bases to trimming and J lost 10 bases; unmatched junction nucleotides: 8. CDR3 nucleotide sequence: TGCGCCAGCAGCTTGGCCCAAACTAGCGGGGTTTCGCAGTATTTT. It yields the protein CASSLAQTSGVSQYF.

J is TRBJ1-3 and V is TRBV18; no clear D gene. The CDR3 covers 15 residues. Trimming pared 0 bases from V and 0 bases from J, leaving 6 bases between. Germline V gene lookup returns CDR1 KGHSH and CDR2 LQKENI. Here the CDR3 DNA reads TGTGCCAGCTCACCACCCGTCGGCTCTGGAAACACCATATATTTT. Translating gives CASSPPVGSGNTIYF.

The rearrangement uses TRBV4-2 and TRBJ2-6; 7 bases are shared with TRBD1. V was clipped by 4 bases and J by 0 bases; unmatched bases: 6. This CDR3 contains 17 residues. CDR1 and CDR2 (germline): LGHNA, YNFKEQ. The CDR3 protein is CASSRPGTASGANVLTF. In nucleotides, the CDR3 is TGTGCCAGCAGCCGCCCGGGGACAGCCTCTGGGGCCAACGTCCTGACTTTC.

This chain uses TRBV27 with TRBJ2-3; 7 bases line up with TRBD2. V shed 0 bases, J shed 1 base, and the junction held 7 bases outside the gene matches. This CDR3 contains 17 residues. Germline loops: CDR1 MNHEY, CDR2 SMNVEV (reference sequence). CDR3 in amino acids: CASSLSLAVPGTDTQYF. Here the CDR3 DNA reads TGTGCCAGCAGTTTATCCCTAGCGGTTCCTGGCACAGATACGCAGTATTTT.

The chain employs TRBV27 and TRBJ2-7; the match to TRBD1 covers 12 bases. Germline CDR1 is MNHEY and CDR2 is SMNVEV (reference sequence). Losses at the gene ends were 3 bases for V and 8 bases for J; bases not matched to a gene: 5. The CDR3 sequence is 14 residues long. The CDR3 is CASSFGGQGAQQYF. CDR3 DNA: TGTGCCAGCAGTTTTGGGGGACAGGGGGCTCAGCAGTACTTC.

The chain is built from TRBV5-1 and TRBJ2-2; TRBD1 matches 7 bases. Trimming at V came to 0 bases and at J to 6 bases, leaving 2 bases not matched to a gene. Germline V gene sequence: CDR1 SGHRS, CDR2 YFSETQ. The CDR3 is 14 amino acids. CDR3 region: CASSLEGGSGELFF. CDR3 coding DNA: TGCGCCAGCAGCTTGGAAGGGGGCTCCGGGGAGCTGTTTTTT. Full variable domain (rest looked up from reference TRBV5-1 and TRBJ2-2): KAGVTQTPRYLIKTRGQQVTLSCSPISGHRSVSWYQQTPGQGLQFLFEYFSETQRNKGNFPGRFSGRQFSNSRSEMNVSTLELGDSALYLCASSLEGGSGELFFGEGSRLTVL.

The genes are TRBV7-8 and TRBJ2-3; 9 positions match TRBD1. The V and J ends lost 5 bases and 6 bases, in that order; junction bases with no gene match: 9. This CDR3 spans 15 amino acids. CDR1 and CDR2 from the germline V gene are SGHVS and FQNEAQ. The CDR3 loop reads CASSQTGGEGDTQYF. CDR3 nucleotides: TGTGCCAGCAGCCAGACAGGGGGTGAAGGGGATACGCAGTATTTT.

The rearrangement links TRBV14 to TRBJ2-3, with 10 bases matching TRBD1. The CDR3 has 16 residues. Germline CDR1 is SGHDN and CDR2 is FVKESK. The trim removed 1 base at V and 2 bases at J, leaving 3 bases unmatched. CDR3: CASSQGTGGVTDTQYF. For the CDR3, the DNA is TGTGCCAGCAGCCAAGGGACAGGGGGTGTCACAGATACGCAGTATTTT.

The chain links TRBV6-5 to TRBJ2-7; a possible D gene is TRBD1 (6 bases). CDR1 and CDR2 (germline): MNHEY, SVGAGI. The CDR3 has 13 amino acids. Trimming left V 6 bases short and J 4 bases short, with 13 bases between. CDR3 region: CASSEQGSYEQYF. CDR3 bases: TGTGCCAGCAGCGAACAGGGCTCGTACGAGCAGTACTTC.

This rearrangement joins TRBV19 to TRBJ2-5, with TRBD1 as a possible D gene (8 bases). V was shortened by 3 bases and J by 5 bases, with 19 bases between the two germline ends. Germline assignment: CDR1 LNHDA and CDR2 SQIVND (reference sequence). The CDR3 length is 16 residues. CDR3 bases: TGTGCCAGTAGTATCGGGGGGCAGGGGGCAAGGGAGACCCAGTACTTC. Translation: CASSIGGQGARETQYF.

This clone was seen more than once but under ten times. V gene TRBV7-8 combines with J gene TRBJ1-2; 7 bases are a match to TRBD1. The germline V gene has CDR1 SGHVS and CDR2 FQNEAQ. V lost 0 bases, J lost 4 bases, and 2 bases stayed unmatched. This CDR3 is 14 amino acids long. Written as DNA, the CDR3 is TGTGCCAGCAGCTTAGCGCAGGGGGGCTATGGCTACACCTTC. Its translation is CASSLAQGGYGYTF.

This clone was recorded a few times. This chain connects TRBV6-5 to TRBJ2-1; maybe TRBD2 (5 bases). The V and J ends lost 0 bases and 7 bases respectively, with 10 bases between them. Germline V gene data show CDR1 as MNHEY and CDR2 as SVGAGI. The CDR3 runs to 14 residues. The CDR3, as DNA: TGTGCCAGCAGTTACTCTCGGACGGGGAATGAGCAGTTCTTC. Translating it yields CASSYSRTGNEQFF.

V and J are TRBV4-2 and TRBJ2-1; D may be TRBD1 (5 bases). Germline-derived CDR1 and CDR2 are LGHNA and YNFKEQ. The CDR3 runs to 14 residues. V lost 0 bases and J lost 9, with 12 bases in between. CDR3 loop: CASSQDSGYGEQFF. The CDR3 nucleotides read TGTGCCAGCAGCCAAGATTCAGGGTACGGTGAGCAGTTCTTC.

V is TRBV4-3 and J is TRBJ2-5, with TRBD1 identical over 12 bases. The CDR3 contains 16 residues. Germline CDR1 LGHNA, CDR2 YSLEER. Unmatched junction bases numbered 4, after V lost 0 bases and J lost 5 bases. Here the CDR3 reads CASSQEGTGGGETQYF. DNA for the CDR3: TGCGCCAGCAGCCAAGAGGGGACAGGGGGCGGGGAGACCCAGTACTTC.

The CDR3 loop reads CASRPGTSLDEQYF. The CDR3 nucleotides read TGTGCCAGTAGACCCGGGACATCCCTTGACGAGCAGTACTTC. This sequence joins TRBV19 and TRBJ2-7; D may be TRBD1 (6 bases). This CDR3 region has 14 residues. The germline gives CDR1 LNHDA, CDR2 SQIVND (reference sequence). Trimming took off 6 bases at V and 5 bases at J, with 17 bases between the two ends.

The V call is TRBV5-6, the J call TRBJ2-7; the D gene is possibly TRBD1 (8 bases). Trimming took 2 bases from V and 6 from J, leaving 15 bases between them. This CDR3 comprises 14 residues. Germline loops: CDR1 SGHDT, CDR2 YYEEEE. In DNA form, the CDR3 reads TGTGCCAGCAGCTTTGGACAGGGAGGGCGCGAGCAGTACTTC. It yields the protein CASSFGQGGREQYF.

The chain has TRBV6-6 and TRBJ1-1; no reliable D call. V was pared by 6 bases and J by 0 bases, with 8 bases between. This CDR3 comprises 13 residues. Germline values: CDR1 MNHNY, CDR2 SVGAGI (reference sequence). CDR3 loop: CASRGSMNTEAFF. The CDR3 DNA reads TGTGCCAGCAGGGGCAGCATGAACACTGAAGCTTTCTTT.

The chain links TRBV7-9 to TRBJ1-4; D unclear. The CDR3 consists of 14 residues. Germline V CDR1 and CDR2: SEHNR, FQNEAQ (reference sequence). The V end was cut by 3 bases, the J end by 4 bases, with 9 bases between. CDR3: CASSLVGLNEKLFF. The CDR3 coding sequence is TGTGCCAGCAGCTTGGTGGGCCTTAATGAAAAACTGTTTTTT.

This clone was recorded once. The V and J genes are TRBV4-3 and TRBJ1-4, with 7 bases identical to TRBD1. Germline CDR1 reads LGHNA; CDR2 reads YSLEER. The CDR3 contains 17 residues. J lost 5 bases, V lost 0 bases, and 9 bases had no gene match. CDR3 sequence reads: CASSQDPAGGANEKLFF. The CDR3 nucleotides read TGCGCCAGCAGCCAAGATCCGGCAGGGGGAGCAAATGAAAAACTGTTTTTT.

The chain recombines TRBV4-1 with TRBJ2-1; 11 bases line up with TRBD2. The CDR3 spans 16 residues. Trimming removed 4 bases from V and 4 bases from J; junction bases left unmatched: 6. Germline assignment: CDR1 MGHRA and CDR2 YSYEKL. DNA for the CDR3: TGCGCCAGCAGCCCGTCGCTAGCGGGGGGATACAATGAGCAGTTCTTC. Protein sequence: CASSPSLAGGYNEQFF.

The chain combines TRBV28 with TRBJ1-4; the D is unclear. Trimming removed 5 bases from V and 7 bases from J, with 11 bases in between. The CDR3 extends over 13 amino acids. Germline lookup yields CDR1 MDHEN and CDR2 SYDVKM. In nucleotides, the CDR3 is TGTGCCAGCAGTCCTCGAACGGGTGAAAAACTGTTTTTT. Translation gives CASSPRTGEKLFF.

This clone was found a few times. The chain carries TRBV15 and TRBJ2-5, with 9 bases that match TRBD2. The germline gives CDR1 LNHNV, CDR2 YYDKDF (reference sequence). With V trimmed by 5 bases and J by 3 bases, 7 bases remained unmatched. The CDR3 covers 15 residues. CDR3 protein: CATSELASGKETQYF. The CDR3 DNA reads as TGTGCCACCAGCGAACTCGCTAGCGGGAAAGAGACCCAGTACTTC.

The V and J genes are TRBV5-1 and TRBJ2-7; 9 nucleotides agree with TRBD1. The CDR3 sequence is 16 residues long. Germline CDR1 SGHRS, CDR2 YFSETQ. The J segment lost 4 bases and the V segment lost 3 bases, leaving 11 bases of the junction unmatched. The CDR3 here is CASSWPPGQGGYEQYF. The CDR3 DNA is TGCGCCAGCAGCTGGCCCCCGGGACAGGGAGGGTACGAGCAGTACTTC.